The rows below give T cell receptor beta chains drawn from one sample of a study of human T cells and chemical hapten exposure. TCRdb passed the RACE reads through MiXCR, listing each CDR3 protein once. The table has about 41,000 distinct CDR3 sequences, approximately 3.3% seen once. Sequences were derived from whole blood, sampled in connection with sensitization to the hapten diphenylcyclopropenone (DPC). The receptors were gathered from a man between 35 and 55 years old with alopecia areata. Some clones in this sample may be carry-over from other donors' samples. The CDR3 runs from the conserved cysteine through the conserved F or W. The order of the fields is clone size, J gene, V gene, D gene, CDR3 protein, CDR3 DNA. D genes are given only for firm matches. Size is omitted from some rows. Given values are once, few, many or a class for expanded clones.

many | TRBJ1-2 | TRBV6-5 | TRBD1 | CASSPTGGQGNYGYTF | TGTGCCAGCAGTCCAACCGGGGGACAGGGGAACTATGGCTACACCTTC
few | TRBJ2-7 | TRBV7-6 | TRBD2 | CASSLAPSNFAGGGREQYF | TGTGCCAGCAGCTTAGCCCCCTCGAATTTTGCCGGGGGGGGGCGCGAGCAGTACTTC
NA | TRBJ2-7 | TRBV28 | TRBD1 | CASSLGPGQETYEQYF | TGTGCCAGCAGTTTGGGCCCGGGACAGGAAACCTACGAGCAGTACTTC
many | TRBJ2-3 | TRBV2 | TRBD2 | CASSGTSGMIDTQYF | TGTGCCAGCAGTGGGACTAGCGGGATGATAGATACGCAGTATTTT
many | TRBJ1-1 | TRBV18 | NA | CASSAIGHGNTEAFF | TGTGCCAGCTCAGCCATCGGACACGGGAACACTGAAGCTTTCTTT
many | TRBJ1-5 | TRBV12-3/TRBV12-4 | NA | CASTEQALVGRQPQHF | TGTGCCAGCACGGAACAGGCGCTGGTTGGGAGGCAGCCCCAGCATTTT
many | TRBJ1-5 | TRBV2 | NA | CASSDRGTGNQPQHF | TGTGCCAGCAGTGACAGGGGCACGGGCAATCAGCCCCAGCATTTT
many | TRBJ2-3 | TRBV4-1 | NA | CASSQDGGGRDTQYF | TGCGCCAGCAGCCAAGATGGAGGGGGGAGAGATACGCAGTATTTT
many | TRBJ2-1 | TRBV6-1 | TRBD2 | CASSQPSGPRGEQFF | TGTGCCAGCAGTCAACCTAGCGGCCCCCGAGGGGAGCAGTTCTTC
NA | TRBJ1-1 | TRBV12-3/TRBV12-4 | NA | CASGHEAEAFF | TGTGCCAGCGGACATGAGGCTGAAGCTTTCTTT
medium-sized | TRBJ2-1 | TRBV14 | TRBD2 | CASTKTLAGSYNEQFF | TGTGCCAGCACCAAGACACTAGCGGGATCCTACAATGAGCAGTTCTTC
many | TRBJ2-5 | TRBV20-1 | TRBD2 | CSAYLAAQETQYF | TGCAGTGCTTATCTAGCGGCACAAGAGACCCAGTACTTC
few | TRBJ1-2 | TRBV6-5 | NA | CASSPRGSHYGYTF | TGTGCCAGCAGTCCGAGAGGGTCTCACTATGGCTACACCTTC
many | TRBJ1-3 | TRBV2 | NA | CASRDGQLWGNTIYF | TGTGCCAGCAGGGACGGACAGCTCTGGGGAAACACCATATATTTT
many | TRBJ2-3 | TRBV28 | NA | CASSLSLVTDTQYF | TGTGCCAGCAGTTTATCACTAGTAACAGATACGCAGTATTTT
many | TRBJ2-7 | TRBV12-3/TRBV12-4 | NA | CASSSPGGPYEQYF | TGTGCCAGCAGCTCCCCGGGGGGCCCCTACGAGCAGTACTTC
many | TRBJ2-7 | TRBV21-1 | NA | CASSRGIGGTGSEYEQYF | TGTGCCAGCAGCCGAGGGATTGGAGGTACAGGTAGTGAATACGAGCAGTACTTC
many | TRBJ2-3 | TRBV6-6 | NA | CASKFRGATSTDTQYF | TGTGCCAGCAAGTTCCGGGGGGCTACTAGCACAGATACGCAGTATTTT
few | TRBJ2-4 | TRBV12-3/TRBV12-4 | NA | CASRQAKNIQYF | TGTGCCAGCAGACAAGCCAAAAACATTCAGTACTTC
many | TRBJ1-4 | TRBV7-9 | NA | CASSLDDLTNEKLFF | TGTGCCAGCAGCTTAGACGACCTAACTAATGAAAAACTGTTTTTT
NA | TRBJ2-4 | TRBV7-6 | NA | CASSLGGTKNIQYF | TGTGCCAGCAGCTTGGGGGGAACCAAAAACATTCAGTACTTC
many | TRBJ2-4 | TRBV6-2/TRBV6-3 | NA | CASSQIQGPLQNIQYF | TGTGCCAGCAGCCAGATCCAGGGTCCCCTCCAGAACATTCAGTACTTC
many | TRBJ2-7 | TRBV12-3/TRBV12-4 | TRBD2 | CASSYTAPGLAGAYEQYF | TGTGCCAGCAGTTACACTGCTCCGGGACTAGCGGGTGCCTACGAGCAGTACTTC
many | TRBJ2-1 | TRBV6-5 | NA | CASKKRGTLSNEQFF | TGTGCCAGCAAAAAGAGGGGGACCCTCTCCAATGAGCAGTTCTTC
many | TRBJ1-6 | TRBV6-1 | NA | CASSEAPTTPLHF | TGTGCCAGCAGTGAAGCGCCTACGACACCCCTCCACTTT
many | TRBJ1-5 | TRBV6-6 | NA | CASSYGWGQPQHF | TGTGCCAGCAGTTACGGGTGGGGTCAGCCCCAGCATTTT
few | TRBJ2-2 | TRBV19 | TRBD2 | CASTPLAGETGELFF | TGTGCCAGTACCCCACTAGCGGGAGAAACCGGGGAGCTGTTTTTT
many | TRBJ2-1 | TRBV9 | TRBD2 | CASSTSGTSGINEQFF | TGTGCCAGCAGCACTTCCGGGACTAGCGGGATCAATGAGCAGTTCTTC
many | TRBJ2-1 | TRBV18 | NA | CASSPAADNNEQFF | TGTGCCAGCTCACCTGCGGCAGACAACAATGAGCAGTTCTTC
many | TRBJ2-1 | TRBV7-2 | NA | CATSVGRYNEQFF | TGTGCCACCTCGGTTGGGAGGTACAATGAGCAGTTCTTC
many | TRBJ2-2 | TRBV7-6 | NA | CASSLDVNTGELFF | TGTGCCAGCAGCTTAGACGTTAACACCGGGGAGCTGTTTTTT
NA | TRBJ1-5 | TRBV28 | NA | CASSQNLGGQPQHF | TGTGCCAGCAGTCAAAATCTTGGGGGGCAGCCCCAGCATTTT
many | TRBJ2-7 | TRBV4-1 | NA | CASSQDFSGAGEQYF | TGCGCCAGCAGCCAAGATTTTTCAGGGGCGGGCGAGCAGTACTTC
few | TRBJ2-1 | TRBV5-1 | TRBD2 | CASSHSPRDYANEQFF | TGCGCCAGCAGCCACTCTCCGCGGGACTACGCCAATGAGCAGTTCTTC
many | TRBJ1-5 | TRBV7-6 | NA | CASSLAPGSNQPQHF | TGTGCCAGCAGCTTAGCCCCGGGGAGCAATCAGCCCCAGCATTTT
few | TRBJ2-2 | TRBV7-2 | TRBD1 | CASSADRLNTGELFF | TGTGCCAGCAGCGCGGACAGGCTTAACACCGGGGAGCTGTTTTTT
many | TRBJ2-7 | TRBV5-1 | TRBD1 | CASSLRYDRGPEQYF | TGCGCCAGCAGCTTACGTTATGACAGGGGGCCCGAGCAGTACTTC
many | TRBJ2-6 | TRBV14 | NA | CASSSLARQSSGANVLTF | TGTGCCAGCAGCTCCTTGGCACGACAGAGCTCTGGGGCCAACGTCCTGACTTTC
many | TRBJ2-1 | TRBV7-8 | TRBD2 | CASSPYSGSTYNEQFF | TGTGCCAGCAGCCCGTATAGCGGGAGCACCTACAATGAGCAGTTCTTC
many | TRBJ1-5 | TRBV11-2 | NA | CASSLFNSNQPQHF | TGTGCCAGCAGCCTCTTCAATAGCAATCAGCCCCAGCATTTT
many | TRBJ2-7 | TRBV28 | TRBD1 | CASSLPSGTDYEQYF | TGTGCCAGCAGTCTGCCCTCCGGGACAGACTACGAGCAGTACTTC
few | TRBJ2-1 | TRBV7-2 | TRBD2 | CASSRTSYNEQFF | TGTGCCAGCAGCAGGACTAGCTACAATGAGCAGTTCTTC
many | TRBJ2-7 | TRBV20-1 | NA | CSASLKGLPKTSYEQYF | TGCAGTGCTAGCCTTAAGGGACTCCCGAAGACCTCCTACGAGCAGTACTTC
many | TRBJ2-1 | TRBV4-1 | TRBD1 | CASSYSRGQVNEQFF | TGCGCCAGCAGCTATTCTCGGGGACAGGTGAATGAGCAGTTCTTC
many | TRBJ2-3 | TRBV20-1 | NA | CSAREEDTQYF | TGCAGTGCTAGAGAGGAAGATACGCAGTATTTT
many | TRBJ2-3 | TRBV12-3/TRBV12-4 | NA | CASSAPGLDQYF | TGTGCCAGCAGTGCACCGGGACTCGATCAGTATTTT
many | TRBJ2-1 | TRBV20-1 | TRBD2 | CSATGGSRFNEQFF | TGCAGTGCTACCGGCGGGAGTCGTTTCAATGAGCAGTTCTTC
many | TRBJ2-1 | TRBV15 | TRBD2 | CATSTPGLAGVNEQFF | TGTGCCACCAGCACCCCGGGACTAGCGGGAGTCAATGAGCAGTTCTTC
few | TRBJ1-5 | TRBV3-1 | NA | CASSQKWTASQPQHF | TGTGCCAGCAGCCAAAAATGGACTGCTTCCCAGCCCCAGCATTTT
many | TRBJ2-3 | TRBV30 | TRBD1 | CAWSAKGQGRTDTQYF | TGTGCCTGGAGTGCCAAGGGACAGGGCCGCACAGATACGCAGTATTTT
many | TRBJ1-5 | TRBV28 | NA | CASTRDGLPRQPQHF | TGTGCCAGCACCAGGGATGGACTGCCCAGGCAGCCCCAGCATTTT
few | TRBJ2-1 | TRBV5-1 | TRBD1 | CASRTGRDNEQFF | TGCGCCAGCAGGACAGGGCGAGACAATGAGCAGTTCTTC